A single sample is the source of the 11 T cell receptor beta chains below, sequenced in a study of shared clonotypes between healthy human individuals. Some clones are missing from TCRdb's copy, which holds only in-frame ones; the method was immunoSEQ multiplex PCR. The sample has a few million clones, roughly nine tenths seen once; the top ten hold over 0.12%. Sequenced material: naive CD4+ T cells sorted from blood. The subset denotes: CD45RA+ positively selected. Source of these receptors: a young man in good health.

J is TRBJ1-1 and V is TRBV2; 8 bases map to TRBD1. CDR1 is SNHLY, CDR2 FYNNEI, per germline. Trimming removed 4 bases from V and 5 bases from J; junction bases left unmatched: 0. The CDR3 covers 12 residues. CDR3 in DNA: TGTGCCAGCAGTGGACAGGGGACTGAAGCTTTCTTT. It specifies CASSGQGTEAFF. Looking up the rest from reference TRBV2 and TRBJ1-1 gives the full variable domain: EPEVTQTPSHQVTQMGQEVILRCVPISNHLYFYWYRQILGQKVEFLVSFYNNEISEKSEIFDDQFSVERPDGSNFTLKIRSTKLEDSAMYFCASSGQGTEAFFGQGTRLTVV.

This clone was counted only a few times. J is TRBJ1-3 and V is TRBV2; 7 bases align to TRBD1. CDR3 length equals 14 residues. V lost 4 bases to trimming and J lost 2 bases; unmatched junction nucleotides: 2. From germline, CDR1 is SNHLY and CDR2 FYNNEI. The CDR3 protein is CASSAGQPGNTIYF. The CDR3 region has the DNA TGTGCCAGCAGTGCGGGACAGCCTGGAAACACCATATATTTT.

The sample holds a few counts of this clone. Within the sample, other DNA sequences also encode this same CDR3. This CDR3 is CAWSGGGSYEQYF. For the CDR3, the DNA is TGTGCCTGGAGTGGAGGGGGGTCCTACGAGCAGTACTTC. The chain employs TRBV30 and TRBJ2-7; D tentatively fits TRBD1 or TRBD2 (6 bases each). Trimming took 1 base from V and 1 from J, leaving 8 bases between them. This CDR3 spans 13 amino acids. CDR1 and CDR2 (germline): GTSNPN, SVGIG (reference sequence).

The V and J genes are TRBV5-6 and TRBJ1-2; 8 bases match TRBD1. V shed 8 bases, J shed 4 bases, and the junction held 13 bases outside the gene matches. CDR3 length: 15 amino acids. From germline, CDR1 is SGHDT and CDR2 YYEEEE. The CDR3 nucleotides read TGTGCCAGTACGGCTCAGGGGGCCGGTAGCTATGGCTACACCTTC. Translating it yields CASTAQGAGSYGYTF.

Concerning this clone itself: The identical CDR3 is also encoded by other nucleotide sequences in the sample. The chain recombines TRBV6-1 with TRBJ1-4; 7 nucleotides align to TRBD1. Germline V gives CDR1 MNHNS, CDR2 SASEGT. The V and J ends lost 4 bases and 8 bases, in that order; junction bases with no gene match: 4. The length of the CDR3 is 13 residues. The CDR3 is CASSVQGREKLFF. The CDR3 DNA sequence: TGTGCCAGCAGTGTACAGGGGAGGGAAAAACTGTTTTTT.

A note on this clone: The sample carries other DNA sequences with the same CDR3. The chain couples TRBV6-6 to TRBJ1-5; D might be TRBD1 (5 bases). The CDR3 consists of 13 residues. Germline V gives CDR1 MNHNY, CDR2 SVGAGI (reference sequence). Deletions cut 6 bases from V and 4 bases from J, with 10 bases between. The CDR3, as DNA: TGTGCCAGCAGCCCGACAGCTAATCAGCCCCAGCATTTT. Translated, it gives CASSPTANQPQHF.

This clone has more than one count but fewer than ten. At one boundary the junction diverges from the germline segment, which might be a read error. The CDR3 here is CASSSVGTPTF. The CDR3 nucleotides read TGTGCCAGCAGCTCCGTCGGGACCCCTACCTTC. The chain has TRBV11-2 and TRBJ2-7, with D perhaps assigned TRBD1 or TRBD2 (5 bases each). Germline V gives CDR1 SGHAT, CDR2 FQNNGV. This CDR3 is built from 11 residues.

This clone was recorded once. The J gene is TRBJ1-3, the V gene TRBV9, with 7 bases that match TRBD1. The V segment lost 1 base and the J segment 2 bases; nucleotides outside the gene matches: 3. Germline loops: CDR1 SGDLS, CDR2 YYNGEE. The CDR3 runs 15 residues. CDR3 nucleotides: TGTGCCAGCAGCGTAACCCAGGGGGCTGGAAACACCATATATTTT. It is translated as CASSVTQGAGNTIYF.

The chain is built from TRBV6-5 and TRBJ1-2; 7 bases match TRBD1. The CDR3 runs to 15 residues. Germline V gene data show CDR1 as MNHEY and CDR2 as SVGAGI. Losses at the gene ends were 2 bases for V and 5 bases for J; bases not matched to a gene: 8. CDR3: CASSYGTKQGYGYTF. In DNA form, the CDR3 reads TGTGCCAGCAGTTACGGCACCAAACAGGGGTATGGCTACACCTTC.

The rearrangement joins TRBV5-6 to TRBJ2-1; D is uncertain. V lost 0 bases to trimming and J lost 9 bases, with 4 bases between them. This CDR3 is 11 amino acids long. Germline V gene data show CDR1 as SGHDT and CDR2 as YYEEEE. For the CDR3, the DNA is TGTGCCAGCAGCTTGGCCATTGAGCAGTTCTTC. Translation: CASSLAIEQFF.

This chain's CDR3 is CASSIRQGGPYEQYF. Here the CDR3 DNA reads TGTGCCAGTAGTATTCGGCAGGGGGGGCCCTACGAGCAGTACTTC. The chain carries TRBV19 and TRBJ2-7; either TRBD1 or TRBD2 may supply D (7 bases each). The CDR3 sequence is 15 residues long. With 3 bases removed from V and 2 bases from J, the gap between germline ends came to 14 bases. Germline V gene data show CDR1 as LNHDA and CDR2 as SQIVND (reference sequence).